The rows below give T cell receptor beta chains drawn from one sample of a study of cytomegalovirus exposure and HLA in healthy donors. Here immunoSEQ multiplex PCR was the method, and the copy in TCRdb shows in-frame clones only, minus some. This sample carries roughly 110,000 clones, 60% to 80% of them seen once, and the ten largest clones take around 5.8%. Sequencing input: PBMCs. Receptors originate from a woman in her thirties in good health and CMV-seropositive. Each CDR3 is given with its conserved first and last residue. The D gene is left open where the match is weak. The size of a clone is reported for some rows only, either as once, few or many, or as a class for expanded clones.

-	-	TRBV5-1	TRBJ2-1	CASSLGAPGRDSYNEQFF	TGCGCCAGCAGCTTGGGCGCCCCCGGCCGGGACTCCTACAATGAGCAGTTCTTC
-	-	TRBV21-1	TRBJ2-3	CASTPRASGSTDTQYF	TGTGCCAGCACCCCCCGGGCTAGCGGGAGCACAGATACGCAGTATTTT
-	-	TRBV19	TRBJ1-2	CASSTAAPGHARLGCF	TGTGCCAGTAGTACCGCGGCCCCGGGACACGCACGGTTAGGGTGCTTC
-	-	TRBV27	TRBJ1-1	CASSFSLGQIPEAFF	TGTGCCAGCAGTTTCTCCCTTGGACAGATTCCTGAAGCTTTCTTT
-	TRBD1	TRBV5-6	TRBJ2-1	CASSSKQGAKWNEQFF	TGTGCCAGCAGCTCAAAACAGGGGGCAAAATGGAATGAGCAGTTCTTC
few	-	TRBV30	TRBJ1-2	CAWRPGRGLSNYGYTF	TGTGCCTGGAGACCGGGGCGGGGGCTTTCTAACTATGGCTACACCTTC
-	TRBD1	TRBV7-8	TRBJ1-1	CASSSLIFQGASTEAFF	TGTGCCAGCAGCTCCCTTATTTTTCAGGGGGCGAGCACTGAAGCTTTCTTT
few	TRBD2	TRBV5-1	TRBJ2-2	CASWGGNTGELFF	TGCGCCAGCTGGGGGGGGAACACCGGGGAGCTGTTTTTT
-	-	TRBV18	TRBJ2-1	CASSPGGGAGIQDNEQFF	TGTGCCAGCTCACCAGGTGGCGGTGCGGGAATTCAGGACAATGAGCAGTTCTTC
-	TRBD1	TRBV5-6	TRBJ2-5	CASTKRDRVLEETQYF	TGTGCCAGCACGAAACGGGACAGGGTTCTAGAAGAGACCCAGTACTTC
-	TRBD1	TRBV19	TRBJ1-2	CASSIDVWDRGNEGGYTF	TGTGCCAGTAGTATAGATGTGTGGGACAGGGGCAATGAGGGTGGCTACACCTTC
-	-	TRBV7-9	TRBJ1-2	CASSPPSNYGYTF	TGTGCCAGCAGCCCCCCGTCTAACTATGGCTACACCTTC
-	-	TRBV27	TRBJ2-2	CASSLVPLAGELFF	TGTGCCAGCAGTTTAGTTCCCTTAGCCGGGGAGCTGTTTTTT
-	-	TRBV7-9	TRBJ2-1	CASSPAAGNEQFF	TGTGCCAGCAGCCCCGCGGCCGGGAATGAGCAGTTCTTC
-	TRBD1	TRBV30	TRBJ2-5	CAWLRGDSLQETQYF	TGTGCCTGGCTCCGAGGGGACAGCCTACAAGAGACCCAGTACTTC
-	TRBD1	TRBV9	TRBJ1-1	CASSAKGQGASEAFF	TGTGCCAGCAGCGCCAAGGGACAGGGGGCTTCTGAAGCTTTCTTT
once	-	TRBV5-4	TRBJ2-1	CASCRIVMGGTYNEQFF	TGTGCCAGCTGCCGGATTGTCATGGGGGGAACCTACAATGAGCAGTTCTTC
-	TRBD1	TRBV5-6	TRBJ2-5	CASSLRTGGKYQETQYF	TGTGCCAGCAGCCTCCGGACAGGGGGAAAGTACCAAGAGACCCAGTACTTC
-	-	TRBV7-9	TRBJ1-6	CASSPGDSPLHF	TGTGCCAGCAGTCCAGGGGATTCACCCCTCCACTTT
-	TRBD2	TRBV13	TRBJ2-1	CASSLGLAGDHEQFF	TGTGCCAGCAGCTTAGGCCTAGCGGGAGATCATGAGCAGTTCTTC
-	-	TRBV7-9	TRBJ1-2	CASSLLSDYGYTF	TGTGCCAGCAGCCTTCTGAGTGACTATGGCTACACCTTC
-	-	TRBV19	TRBJ1-1	CASSIIQGEAFF	TGTGCCAGTAGTATTATCCAGGGTGAAGCTTTCTTT
once	-	TRBV18	TRBJ2-7	CASSPIEGVGEQYF	TGTGCCAGCTCACCTATCGAAGGGGTGGGTGAGCAGTACTTC
-	TRBD1	TRBV5-1	TRBJ2-7	CASSLLPGRTGGYEQYF	TGCGCCAGCAGCTTACTGCCGGGACGGACAGGGGGCTACGAGCAGTACTTC
-	TRBD1	TRBV2	TRBJ1-1	CASGGQILEAFF	TGTGCCAGCGGGGGACAGATACTTGAAGCTTTCTTT
-	-	TRBV4-2	TRBJ1-2	CASSQDPTESYGYAF	TGTGCCAGCAGCCAAGACCCGACAGAGTCCTATGGCTACGCCTTC
-	TRBD1	TRBV25-1	TRBJ1-2	CASSVSGTDYGYTF	TGTGCCAGCAGTGTTTCCGGGACAGATTATGGCTACACCTTC
-	TRBD1	TRBV29-1	TRBJ2-5	CSVDPGGTQYF	TGCAGCGTCGATCCAGGGGGTACCCAGTACTTC
-	-	TRBV7-9	TRBJ2-5	CASSLGGSETQYF	TGTGCCAGCAGCTTAGGGGGCTCGGAGACCCAGTACTTC
-	-	TRBV25-1	TRBJ1-5	CASSGVNQPQHF	TGTGCCAGCAGCGGGGTCAATCAGCCCCAGCATTTT
few	-	TRBV5-1	TRBJ1-5	CASSPSGSNQPQHF	TGCGCCAGCAGCCCCTCCGGGAGCAATCAGCCCCAGCATTTT
-	-	TRBV11-3	TRBJ1-1	CASSLGRASLVEAFF	TGTGCCAGCAGCCTGGGCAGGGCCTCGTTGGTTGAAGCTTTCTTT
-	-	TRBV19	TRBJ1-3	CASSTAWTPDNSGNTIYF	TGTGCCAGTAGTACCGCGTGGACACCAGATAACTCTGGAAACACCATATATTTT
-	-	TRBV19	TRBJ2-6	CASRQGEGANVLTF	TGTGCCAGTAGACAGGGAGAAGGGGCCAACGTCCTGACTTTC
-	-	TRBV29-1	TRBJ2-1	CSVADNEQFF	TGCAGCGTTGCGGACAATGAGCAGTTCTTC
-	TRBD2	TRBV6-1	TRBJ2-2	CASGTTSGRAGELFF	TGTGCCAGCGGTACCACTAGCGGGAGAGCCGGGGAGCTGTTTTTT
-	-	TRBV25-1	TRBJ2-1	CASSPSWDTTYNEQFF	TGTGCCAGCAGTCCGAGCTGGGACACTACCTACAATGAGCAGTTCTTC
-	-	TRBV10-3	TRBJ1-1	CAITALTSTEAFF	TGTGCCATCACCGCGCTTACGAGCACTGAAGCTTTCTTT
-	-	TRBV4-1	TRBJ1-2	CASSQVEGANYGYTF	TGCGCCAGCAGCCAAGTGGAGGGCGCGAACTATGGCTACACCTTC
-	-	TRBV16	TRBJ1-1	CASSQSSWGAEAFF	TGTGCCAGCAGCCAATCGAGTTGGGGGGCTGAAGCTTTCTTT
-	TRBD2	TRBV2	TRBJ2-7	CASSLASGTYEQYF	TGTGCCAGCAGTCTGGCTAGCGGGACCTACGAGCAGTACTTC
few	TRBD2	TRBV6-4	TRBJ2-1	CASSQAGAFEQFF	TGTGCCAGCAGCCAAGCGGGAGCCTTTGAGCAGTTCTTC
-	-	TRBV7-8	TRBJ2-7	CASNPMDSYEQYF	TGTGCCAGCAACCCGATGGACAGCTACGAGCAGTACTTC
-	-	TRBV11-3	TRBJ2-1	CASSYNLRDKYSDEQFF	TGTGCCAGCAGTTACAATCTACGGGACAAATATAGCGATGAGCAGTTCTTC
-	TRBD1	TRBV2	TRBJ2-4	CASSAGRTGVGAKNIQYF	TGTGCCAGCAGCGCAGGAAGGACAGGGGTGGGGGCCAAAAACATTCAGTACTTC
-	TRBD2	TRBV11-2	TRBJ2-2	CASRPRGSLNTGELFF	TGTGCCAGCAGACCTCGCGGGAGCTTGAACACCGGGGAGCTGTTTTTT
-	-	TRBV18	TRBJ1-5	CASSRTDSNQPQHF	TGTGCCAGCTCCCGGACAGATTCCAATCAGCCCCAGCATTTT
-	-	TRBV5-1	TRBJ1-1	CASSIQGGGNTEAFF	TGCGCCAGCAGCATACAGGGAGGGGGGAACACTGAAGCTTTCTTT
-	TRBD1	TRBV27	TRBJ1-5	CASSRTLTGEGQPQHF	TGTGCCAGCAGCCGAACTCTGACAGGGGAGGGCCAGCCCCAGCATTTT